The 15 T cell receptor beta chains reported below all come from one sample, sequenced in a study of graft-versus-host responses after intestinal transplantation. Here immunoSEQ multiplex PCR was the method, and the copy in TCRdb shows in-frame clones only, minus some. Of some 13,000 clones in the sample, around 30% were seen once. The authors plated approximately 200,000 CFSE-labeled responder cells with approximately 200,000 irradiated, violet-dye-labeled stimulator cells. Here the sequenced sample was alloreactive CD8+ T cells from a mixed lymphocyte reaction culture, taken before intestinal transplant. Subset specified: CFSE-low proliferating T cells sorted from approximately 6-day pre-transplant mixed lymphocyte reaction (GvH or HvG direction). The source is a human patient who received an intestinal transplant.

Relative to its sample, this clone is medium-sized. The chain carries TRBV4-2 and TRBJ2-7; 7 bases fit TRBD1. J lost 3 bases, V lost 5 bases, and 4 bases had no gene match. The germline V gene encodes CDR1 LGHNA and CDR2 YNFKEQ. The CDR3 length is 13 residues. DNA for the CDR3: TGTGCCAGCAGCGGCCGGGACAGCTACGAGCAGTACTTC. Translation: CASSGRDSYEQYF.

The sample holds a few counts of this clone. The chain employs TRBV7-3 and TRBJ2-1; 12 bases match TRBD2. Losses at the gene ends were 3 bases for V and 5 bases for J; bases not matched to a gene: 5. CDR1 is SGHTA and CDR2 is FQGTGA in the germline V gene. This CDR3 region has 16 residues. The CDR3 region is CASSFYRTSGNNEQFF. The DNA for the CDR3 is TGTGCCAGCAGCTTTTACAGGACTAGCGGGAACAATGAGCAGTTCTTC. Based on the CDR3 plus reference TRBV7-3 and TRBJ2-1, the full variable domain is GAGVSQTPSNKVTEKGKYVELRCDPISGHTALYWYRQSLGQGPEFLIYFQGTGAADDSGLPNDRFFAVRPEGSVSTLKIQRTERGDSAVYLCASSFYRTSGNNEQFFGPGTRLTVL.

The chain has TRBV4-1 and TRBJ1-1; no clear D gene. V was clipped by 0 bases and J by 5 bases, with 10 bases between them. The CDR3 sequence is 14 residues long. Looked up from germline, CDR1 is MGHRA and CDR2 is YSYEKL. Here the CDR3 DNA reads TGCGCCAGCAGCCAAGAGGAGGGTTGGACTGAAGCTTTCTTT. This gives the protein CASSQEEGWTEAFF.

As regards this clone: Germline and junction disagree at one end, which may indicate a read error. The chain is built from TRBV20-1 and TRBJ2-7, with D perhaps matching TRBD1 (6 bases). Germline-derived CDR1 and CDR2 are DFQATT and SNEGSKA (reference sequence). CDR3 length: 11 amino acids. The CDR3 here is CSAREGGEQYF. The CDR3 DNA sequence: TGCAGTGCAAGAGAAGGGGGCGAGCAGTACTTC.

The chain has TRBV4-2 and TRBJ2-2; the D is unclear. Germline lookup yields CDR1 LGHNA and CDR2 YNFKEQ. CDR3 size: 15 residues. V was clipped by 1 base and J by 4 bases, with 10 bases between them. CDR3 in amino acids: CASSQARRGTGELFF. The CDR3 DNA follows: TGTGCCAGCAGCCAAGCTCGACGTGGCACCGGGGAGCTGTTTTTT.

This rearrangement joins TRBV5-1 to TRBJ1-5; D is perhaps TRBD1 (5 bases). From germline, CDR1 is SGHRS and CDR2 YFSETQ. The CDR3 contains 20 residues. The V end was cut by 1 base, the J end by 0 bases, with 23 bases between. The CDR3 DNA follows: TGCGCCAGCAGCTTGACTCGCAGGGTCCCGGTGAACTATAGCAATCAGCCCCAGCATTTT. Amino acid sequence: CASSLTRRVPVNYSNQPQHF.

The chain has TRBV6-6 and TRBJ1-2; D gene uncertain. There are 15 residues in the CDR3. Deletions cut 2 bases from V and 5 bases from J, with 15 bases between. Germline CDR1 is MNHNY and CDR2 is SVGAGI (reference sequence). The DNA for the CDR3 is TGTGCCAGCAGTTACCGGCACAGCCGTTCTTATGGCTACACCTTC. It encodes CASSYRHSRSYGYTF.

V usage is TRBV19 and J usage is TRBJ2-1; D is perhaps TRBD1 (5 bases). Germline CDR1 is LNHDA and CDR2 is SQIVND (reference sequence). V was shortened by 5 bases and J by 3 bases, with 17 bases between the two germline ends. The CDR3 spans 16 residues. The CDR3 sequence: CASSALRAQDYNEQFF. CDR3 DNA: TGTGCCAGTAGTGCTCTCAGGGCACAAGACTACAATGAGCAGTTCTTC.

The J gene is TRBJ2-7, the V gene TRBV7-6; no reliable D call. Trimming pared 3 bases from V and 7 bases from J, leaving 13 bases between. CDR1 SGHVS and CDR2 FNYEAQ come from the germline V gene. The CDR3 contains 13 residues. The CDR3 bases are TGTGCCAGCAGCTTGAGCCCCGGTAGGGAGCAGTACTTC. It codes for CASSLSPGREQYF.

The chain has TRBV5-6 and TRBJ2-1; D is ambiguous. Trimming removed 0 bases at V and 4 bases at J, with 11 bases between. Per the germline V gene, CDR1 is SGHDT and CDR2 is YYEEEE. The CDR3 extends over 15 amino acids. This chain's CDR3 is CASSLGWNPYNEQFF. In DNA form, the CDR3 reads TGTGCCAGCAGCTTGGGGTGGAACCCATACAATGAGCAGTTCTTC.

Only a few counts were recorded for this clone. J is TRBJ1-5 and V is TRBV11-3; D is unclear. CDR1 is SGHNT and CDR2 is YENEEA in the germline V gene. The V end was cut by 3 bases, the J end by 3 bases, with 15 bases between. CDR3 length: 16 amino acids. The DNA for the CDR3 is TGTGCCAGCAGCTTCGACACCGGGCATATCAATCAGCCCCAGCATTTT. This encodes CASSFDTGHINQPQHF.

This clone is a singleton in its sample. The CDR3 reads CASSSQGMLYEQYF. The CDR3, as DNA: TGTGCCAGCAGTTCCCAGGGTATGCTTTACGAGCAGTACTTC. The rearrangement links TRBV6-6 to TRBJ2-7, with TRBD1 as a possible D gene (5 bases). The CDR3 is 14 amino acids. Germline V gives CDR1 MNHNY, CDR2 SVGAGI (reference sequence). V lost 4 bases and J 4 bases, leaving 14 bases between the germline ends.

The V gene is TRBV19, the J gene TRBJ2-7; D not resolved. CDR1 and CDR2 (germline): LNHDA, SQIVND (reference sequence). This CDR3 spans 13 amino acids. Trimming removed 3 bases at V and 2 bases at J, with 8 bases between. The CDR3 loop is CASSIAGAYEQYF. The CDR3 DNA follows: TGTGCCAGTAGTATCGCAGGAGCCTACGAGCAGTACTTC.

The J gene is TRBJ2-5, the V gene TRBV2; 9 bases agree with TRBD1. The CDR3 covers 14 residues. V trimming: 6 bases; J trimming: 3 bases; junction bases outside the gene matches: 5. CDR1 is SNHLY and CDR2 is FYNNEI in the germline V gene. The chain's CDR3 is CASRARTGEETQYF. CDR3 coding DNA: TGTGCCAGCAGGGCTAGGACAGGGGAAGAGACCCAGTACTTC.

This chain joins TRBV5-4 and TRBJ1-1, with D uncertain. Germline CDR1 is SGHNT and CDR2 is YYREEE (reference sequence). V shed 4 bases and J shed 1 base, with 20 bases lying between them. This CDR3 has 17 amino acids. The CDR3 loop is CASSNGVGPHRNTEAFF. CDR3 nucleotides: TGTGCCAGCAGCAATGGGGTGGGCCCCCATAGGAACACTGAAGCTTTCTTT. The complete variable domain, with remaining parts taken from reference TRBV5-4 and TRBJ1-1, reads ETGVTQSPTHLIKTRGQQVTLRCSSQSGHNTVSWYQQALGQGPQFIFQYYREEENGRGNFPPRFSGLQFPNYSSELNVNALELDDSALYLCASSNGVGPHRNTEAFFGQGTRLTVV.